These 27 T cell receptor beta chains originate from one sample sequenced in a study of T cells after yellow fever vaccination. TCRdb itself ran the 5' RACE reads through MiXCR, one entry per CDR3 protein. Of a few hundred thousand distinct CDR3 sequences in the sample, roughly 21% were seen once. This sample comprised PBMCs, obtained 15 days after the yellow fever booster vaccination. These TCRs come from a man between 25 and 39 years old who received the YFV17D yellow fever vaccine.

The chain recombines TRBV4-3 with TRBJ2-1, with D perhaps matching TRBD2 (6 bases). The CDR3 sequence is 16 residues long. CDR1 LGHNA and CDR2 YSLEER come from the germline V gene. The V and J ends lost 1 base and 4 bases respectively, with 14 bases between them. CDR3 sequence (DNA): TGCGCCAGCAGCCAAGTATATTCCGGGAGATACAATGAGCAGTTCTTC. Encoded protein: CASSQVYSGRYNEQFF.

This clonotype has more than one count but fewer than ten. The rearrangement uses TRBV28 and TRBJ2-5; D is possibly TRBD1 (6 bases). The CDR3 is made up of 16 amino acids. Germline lookup yields CDR1 MDHEN and CDR2 SYDVKM. The V end lost 3 bases, the J end lost 2 bases, and 16 bases lay between the germline ends. CDR3 in DNA: TGTGCCAGCAGTTTCCCCGGGACACTGTGGCAAGAGACCCAGTACTTC. This encodes CASSFPGTLWQETQYF.

The chain links TRBV12-3 or TRBV12-4 to TRBJ2-7, with 7 positions matching TRBD1. This CDR3 is 14 amino acids long. J was trimmed by 2 bases and V by 6 bases; bases with no gene match: 7. As DNA, the CDR3 is TGTGCCAGCAGGCCACAGGGGACGGCCTACGAGCAGTACTTC. Translation gives CASRPQGTAYEQYF.

This rearrangement joins TRBV29-1 to TRBJ1-3; D is undetermined. CDR3 length equals 15 residues. The V and J ends lost 4 bases and 0 bases respectively, with 13 bases between them. Looked up from germline, CDR1 is SQVTM and CDR2 is ANQGSEA. CDR3 bases: TGCAGCGTTGGAGGAGGTCCGATCTCTGGAAACACCATATATTTT. It yields the protein CSVGGGPISGNTIYF.

In this sample, this clonotype turned up a few times. V and J are TRBV15 and TRBJ2-2; D ambiguous. Germline V gene sequence: CDR1 LNHNV, CDR2 YYDKDF (reference sequence). The CDR3 runs to 13 residues. Deletions cut 5 bases from V and 11 bases from J, with 15 bases between. This CDR3 reads CATSLDPSVELFF. The CDR3 coding sequence is TGTGCCACCAGCCTTGACCCAAGCGTTGAGCTGTTTTTT.

This chain uses TRBV15 with TRBJ2-7, with D hard to call. V lost 4 bases, J lost 0 bases, and 10 bases lay in between. The CDR3 loop spans 14 amino acids. Germline V gives CDR1 LNHNV, CDR2 YYDKDF (reference sequence). CDR3 DNA sequence: TGTGCCACCAGCAACCCAGGACGCTCCTACGAGCAGTACTTC. Amino acids: CATSNPGRSYEQYF.

In this sample, this clonotype turned up a few times. The V and J genes are TRBV5-6 and TRBJ2-1; TRBD2 agrees at 13 bases. The CDR3 runs to 15 residues. The trim removed 5 bases at V and 4 bases at J, leaving 3 bases unmatched. Germline values: CDR1 SGHDT, CDR2 YYEEEE. The CDR3 nucleotides are TGTGCCAGCAGACGGACTAGCGGGGGATACAATGAGCAGTTCTTC. It encodes CASRRTSGGYNEQFF.

The chain employs TRBV27 and TRBJ2-7, with 10 bases matching TRBD2. Germline V lookup: CDR1 MNHEY, CDR2 SMNVEV (reference sequence). Trimming removed 4 bases from V and 0 bases from J; junction bases left unmatched: 3. This CDR3 has 15 residues. The CDR3 protein is CASSYTSGASYEQYF. CDR3 DNA: TGTGCCAGCAGTTACACTAGCGGGGCCTCCTACGAGCAGTACTTC.

The J gene is TRBJ2-7, the V gene TRBV6-2 or TRBV6-3; the D is unclear. V gave up 0 bases and J gave up 3 bases, with 12 bases separating them. The CDR3 is 15 residues long. Germline values: CDR1 MNHEY, CDR2 SVGEGT. The CDR3: CASSYSHSTLYEQYF. In DNA, the CDR3 is TGTGCCAGCAGTTACTCGCATAGCACCCTCTACGAGCAGTACTTC.

This clonotype has a count of ten or more. At one end, the junction sequence differs from germline, possibly due to a read error. The chain carries TRBV5-1 and TRBJ1-1; D not resolved. Germline loops: CDR1 SGHRS, CDR2 YFSETQ. This CDR3 is built from 13 residues. The DNA of the CDR3 is TGTGCCAGCAGCTTAGCGGGGAACACTGAAGCTTTCTTT. Its translation is CASSLAGNTEAFF.

In this sample, this clonotype turned up a few times. The V call is TRBV20-1, the J call TRBJ1-2; 7 bases fit TRBD1. CDR1 is DFQATT and CDR2 is SNEGSKA in the germline V gene (reference sequence). J was trimmed by 3 bases and V by 2 bases; bases with no gene match: 3. This CDR3 contains 13 residues. The CDR3 region is CSARLDRDYGYTF. The CDR3 DNA is TGCAGTGCTAGACTTGACAGGGACTATGGCTACACCTTC.

The rearrangement links TRBV7-2 to TRBJ1-1; unclear D gene. This CDR3 comprises 13 residues. With 5 bases removed from V and 2 bases from J, the gap between germline ends came to 9 bases. Germline CDR1 reads SGHTA; CDR2 reads FQGNSA. The CDR3 reads CASSRERNTEAFF. The CDR3 DNA reads as TGTGCCAGCAGCAGGGAACGCAACACTGAAGCTTTCTTT.

This clonotype was detected only a few times. V and J are TRBV2 and TRBJ2-6; D might be TRBD1 or TRBD2, each matching 5 bases. There are 15 residues in the CDR3. CDR1 is SNHLY and CDR2 is FYNNEI in the germline V gene. Trimming took off 6 bases at V and 0 bases at J, with 9 bases between the two ends. The CDR3 DNA follows: TGTGCCAGCAGGAGGGACCCCTCTGGGGCCAACGTCCTGACTTTC. Residues: CASRRDPSGANVLTF. Looking up the rest from reference TRBV2 and TRBJ2-6 gives the full variable domain: EPEVTQTPSHQVTQMGQEVILRCVPISNHLYFYWYRQILGQKVEFLVSFYNNEISEKSEIFDDQFSVERPDGSNFTLKIRSTKLEDSAMYFCASRRDPSGANVLTFGAGSRLTVL.

The J gene is TRBJ1-1, the V gene TRBV29-1; maybe TRBD1 (5 bases). CDR1 and CDR2 (germline): SQVTM, ANQGSEA. The CDR3 is 18 residues long. V was shortened by 4 bases and J by 0 bases, with 24 bases between the two germline ends. CDR3 residues: CSVVPWKDTRIMNTEAFF. CDR3 coding DNA: TGCAGCGTTGTCCCCTGGAAGGACACACGGATCATGAACACTGAAGCTTTCTTT.

This clonotype came up many times. At one of its ends the junction is not consistent with the germline gene, which may arise from a read error. The chain has TRBV5-1 and TRBJ2-3; D not certain. The CDR3 totals 12 residues. Germline CDR1 SGHRS, CDR2 YFSETQ. CDR3 protein: CASSLASDTQYF. In nucleotides, the CDR3 is TGTGCCAGCAGCCTTGCTAGTGATACGCAGTATTTT.

This chain links TRBV7-2 with TRBJ2-7; 10 bases line up with TRBD2. V shed 1 base and J 12 bases; nucleotides not matched to a gene: 12. This CDR3 comprises 15 residues. CDR1 SGHTA and CDR2 FQGNSA come from the germline V gene. DNA for the CDR3: TGTGCCAGCAGCTTAGTTGATTCTAGCGGGAGATTACCGTACTTC. Residues: CASSLVDSSGRLPYF.

The rearrangement links TRBV6-6 to TRBJ2-1; no clear D. The length of the CDR3 is 11 residues. The V gene lost 4 bases and the J gene lost 10 bases, with 8 bases spanning the gap. Per germline, CDR1 MNHNY and CDR2 SVGAGI (reference sequence). The CDR3 DNA follows: TGTGCCAGCAGTTCCCAGCTGGAGCAGTTCTTC. It specifies CASSSQLEQFF.

This clonotype was observed a handful of times. The chain is built from TRBV2 and TRBJ2-7; D might be TRBD2 (6 bases). Trimming removed 11 bases from V and 4 bases from J, with 18 bases in between. From germline, CDR1 is SNHLY and CDR2 FYNNEI. The CDR3 contains 13 residues. CDR3 loop: CASGTGLTYEQYF. CDR3 DNA: TGTGCCTCCGGGACTGGCCTGACGTACGAGCAGTACTTC.

This clonotype was observed a handful of times. The genes are TRBV11-2 and TRBJ1-2, with 7 bases identical to TRBD1. V gave up 0 bases and J gave up 4 bases; unmatched junction bases: 5. The germline CDR1 and CDR2 sequences are SGHAT and FQNNGV. This CDR3 has 15 residues. CDR3 nucleotides: TGTGCCAGCAGCTTAGAGACAGGGCCGAGCTATGGCTACACCTTC. Translation: CASSLETGPSYGYTF.

J is TRBJ2-2 and V is TRBV10-3; 12 bases line up with TRBD1. The germline V gene has CDR1 ENHRY and CDR2 SYGVKD. This CDR3 region has 17 residues. Unmatched junction bases numbered 11, after V lost 8 bases and J lost 4 bases. The CDR3 sequence is CAIGGTGGAWGTGELFF. CDR3 DNA: TGTGCCATCGGTGGGACAGGGGGCGCATGGGGCACCGGGGAGCTGTTTTTT.

This clonotype was seen ten or more times. The rearrangement links TRBV7-2 to TRBJ2-7, with D perhaps assigned TRBD1 or TRBD2 (5 bases each). The CDR3 loop spans 15 amino acids. Germline assignment: CDR1 SGHTA and CDR2 FQGNSA. Trimming removed 2 bases from V and 3 bases from J, with 14 bases in between. CDR3 region: CASSLRETVNYEQYF. In DNA, the CDR3 is TGTGCCAGCAGCTTAAGGGAGACAGTTAACTACGAGCAGTACTTC.

There are many counts of this clonotype. The V gene is TRBV5-1, the J gene TRBJ2-2, with D unclear. Per germline, CDR1 SGHRS and CDR2 YFSETQ. The CDR3 is 14 amino acids. Trimming removed 1 base from V and 1 base from J, with 5 bases in between. Written as DNA, the CDR3 is TGCGCCAGCAGCTTGAGACAGAACACCGGGGAGCTGTTTTTT. It encodes CASSLRQNTGELFF. Full variable domain (missing parts from reference TRBV5-1 and TRBJ2-2): KAGVTQTPRYLIKTRGQQVTLSCSPISGHRSVSWYQQTPGQGLQFLFEYFSETQRNKGNFPGRFSGRQFSNSRSEMNVSTLELGDSALYLCASSLRQNTGELFFGEGSRLTVL.

J is TRBJ1-2 and V is TRBV14, with a tentative D call TRBD1 (5 bases). CDR3 length equals 13 residues. The V gene lost 4 bases and the J gene lost 2 bases, with 8 bases spanning the gap. CDR1 and CDR2 (germline): SGHDN, FVKESK. The CDR3 bases are TGTGCCAGCAGCCCGGGGGTGAACTATGGCTACACCTTC. Translation gives CASSPGVNYGYTF.

This clonotype has ten or more counts. This chain uses TRBV7-2 with TRBJ2-1; D gene ambiguous. V was cut by 4 bases and J by 0 bases, with 13 bases left in between. The CDR3 loop spans 16 amino acids. Germline CDR1 SGHTA, CDR2 FQGNSA. The CDR3 region is CASSSMWQSSYNEQFF. CDR3 DNA sequence: TGTGCCAGCAGCTCCATGTGGCAGTCCTCCTACAATGAGCAGTTCTTC.

A few counts support this clonotype. This chain connects TRBV10-3 to TRBJ2-7; D may be TRBD1 (6 bases). Per the germline V gene, CDR1 is ENHRY and CDR2 is SYGVKD. V was clipped by 10 bases and J by 5 bases, with 24 bases between them. The CDR3 sequence is 15 residues long. The CDR3 here is CATGDRGLSPDEQYF. CDR3 in DNA: TGTGCCACAGGGGACCGTGGTCTAAGTCCGGACGAGCAGTACTTC.

The rearrangement joins TRBV7-2 to TRBJ2-2; D might be TRBD1 (6 bases). CDR3 length equals 16 residues. The V gene lost 1 base and the J gene lost 4 bases, with 13 bases spanning the gap. Germline V gene data show CDR1 as SGHTA and CDR2 as FQGNSA. The chain's CDR3 is CASSLGGSRGTGELFF. DNA for the CDR3: TGTGCCAGCAGCTTAGGCGGATCCAGGGGCACCGGGGAGCTGTTTTTT.

There are a few counts of this clonotype. This chain connects TRBV7-6 to TRBJ2-1; TRBD2 matches at 9 bases. Trimming cost V 5 bases and J 7 bases; bases outside gene matches: 9. This CDR3 has 15 amino acids. Germline CDR1 SGHVS, CDR2 FNYEAQ. For the CDR3, the DNA is TGTGCCAGCAGCGTGGGACTAGCTGTGCGGAATGAGCAGTTCTTC. It is translated as CASSVGLAVRNEQFF.